The 25 T cell receptor beta chains given below trace back to one sample, sequenced in a study of shared clonotypes between healthy human individuals. Only in-frame clones appear in the TCRdb table, and some are missing; sequencing was by immunoSEQ multiplex PCR. The sample consists of some 530,000 clones, 60% to 80% of them appearing once. Sequencing was performed on PBMCs. The receptors here all came from a woman between 40 and 55 years old in good health. Some clones in this sample may be carry-over from other donors' samples.

The chain is built from TRBV6-6 and TRBJ1-2, with D possibly matching TRBD1 (6 bases). V dropped 2 bases and J dropped 2 bases, with 12 bases sitting between them. The V gene's germline CDR1 is MNHNY and CDR2 SVGAGI (reference sequence). CDR3 size: 15 residues. In DNA form, the CDR3 reads TGTGCCAGCAGTTACCTACAGGGTTGGAACTATGGCTACACCTTC. Encoded protein: CASSYLQGWNYGYTF.

The V and J genes are TRBV2 and TRBJ1-1; 7 bases align to TRBD1. The germline V gene encodes CDR1 SNHLY and CDR2 FYNNEI. This CDR3 has 13 residues. The J segment lost 5 bases and the V segment lost 8 bases, leaving 8 bases of the junction unmatched. DNA for the CDR3: TGTGCCAGCCGGGACCAGGGGGGGACTGAAGCTTTCTTT. Translating gives CASRDQGGTEAFF.

The V call is TRBV19, the J call TRBJ1-2, with 10 bases aligning to TRBD1. The germline V gene encodes CDR1 LNHDA and CDR2 SQIVND (reference sequence). This CDR3 is 18 amino acids long. The ends lost 6 bases at V and 1 base at J; junction bases unmatched: 14. For the CDR3, the DNA is TGTGCCAGTAGCCTACCGGGACAGGGGACCTCCTTTAACTATGGCTACACCTTC. Translation gives CASSLPGQGTSFNYGYTF.

The gene calls are TRBV7-3 and TRBJ1-2; TRBD1 aligns across 8 bases. With V trimmed by 0 bases and J by 7 bases, 7 bases remained unmatched. The germline V gene encodes CDR1 SGHTA and CDR2 FQGTGA. The length of the CDR3 is 15 residues. The CDR3 DNA reads as TGTGCCAGCAGCTTAACCTCAGCAGGGGGCTCTGGCTACACCTTC. Amino acids: CASSLTSAGGSGYTF.

J is TRBJ1-3 and V is TRBV5-1; D perhaps matches TRBD1 (5 bases). Germline-derived CDR1 and CDR2 are SGHRS and YFSETQ. V gave up 4 bases and J gave up 1 base, with 9 bases separating them. The CDR3 spans 14 residues. The CDR3 sequence is CASSPTASGNTIYF. As DNA, the CDR3 is TGCGCCAGCAGCCCGACAGCTTCTGGAAACACCATATATTTT.

The gene calls are TRBV6-5 and TRBJ2-1; 7 bases agree with TRBD2. In germline, CDR1 is MNHEY, CDR2 SVGAGI. With V trimmed by 4 bases and J by 10 bases, 1 base remained unmatched. This CDR3 is 11 amino acids long. The CDR3 loop reads CASSSAGEQFF. CDR3 in DNA: TGTGCCAGCAGTTCAGCGGGAGAGCAGTTCTTC.

Concerning this clone itself: The same CDR3 arises from other DNA sequences in this sample as well. The chain is built from TRBV19 and TRBJ1-1; no clear D. This CDR3 is 12 amino acids long. V was pared by 3 bases and J by 1 base, with 3 bases between. CDR1 is LNHDA and CDR2 is SQIVND in the germline V gene (reference sequence). The CDR3 DNA follows: TGTGCCAGTAGTATTTGGAACACTGAAGCTTTCTTT. Protein: CASSIWNTEAFF.

The chain employs TRBV7-6 and TRBJ2-5; D not resolved. The CDR3 extends over 13 amino acids. The germline CDR1 and CDR2 sequences are SGHVS and FNYEAQ. With 5 bases removed from V and 5 bases from J, the gap between germline ends came to 12 bases. The CDR3 loop reads CASSRRARETQYF. CDR3 nucleotides: TGTGCCAGCAGCCGCCGGGCGAGGGAGACCCAGTACTTC.

The chain links TRBV25-1 to TRBJ2-7, with TRBD1 as a possible D gene (6 bases). The V end was cut by 8 bases, the J end by 2 bases, with 10 bases between. Germline loops: CDR1 MGHDK, CDR2 SYGVNS. The CDR3 has 12 amino acids. The chain's CDR3 is CASGRDTYEQYF. The CDR3 region has the DNA TGTGCCAGCGGCCGGGACACCTACGAGCAGTACTTC.

This clone was recorded only once. The chain uses TRBV4-1 and TRBJ2-2; 7 bases are shared with TRBD2. Per germline, CDR1 MGHRA and CDR2 YSYEKL. The CDR3 runs 17 residues. J lost 7 bases, V lost 3 bases, and 14 bases had no gene match. The CDR3 protein is CASSHLRTRELDGELFF. CDR3 sequence (DNA): TGCGCCAGCAGCCATTTGCGGACTAGGGAACTGGACGGGGAGCTGTTTTTT.

This chain joins TRBV6-1 and TRBJ1-2, with 7 bases matching TRBD1. Unmatched junction bases numbered 11, after V lost 6 bases and J lost 7 bases. CDR1 and CDR2 (germline): MNHNS, SASEGT. The CDR3 has 14 amino acids. The chain's CDR3 is CASRLGQALRGYTF. In nucleotides, the CDR3 is TGTGCCAGCAGACTCGGACAGGCCTTGCGTGGCTACACCTTC.

This clone was counted a few times. V usage is TRBV7-2 and J usage is TRBJ2-3; the D gene is possibly TRBD1 (6 bases). Per germline, CDR1 SGHTA and CDR2 FQGNSA. This CDR3 has 16 residues. Between the trimmed V and J ends, which lost 2 bases and 3 bases, there was a span of 15 bases. Here the CDR3 reads CASSLRGGDGTDTQYF. Written as DNA, the CDR3 is TGTGCCAGCAGCTTAAGAGGGGGAGATGGAACAGATACGCAGTATTTT. Full variable domain (rest looked up from reference TRBV7-2 and TRBJ2-3): GAGVSQSPSNKVTEKGKDVELRCDPISGHTALYWYRQSLGQGLEFLIYFQGNSAPDKSGLPSDRFSAERTGGSVSTLTIQRTQQEDSAVYLCASSLRGGDGTDTQYFGPGTRLTVL.

The chain combines TRBV2 with TRBJ2-7; perhaps TRBD2 as D (5 bases). Trimming shortened V by 6 bases and J by 5 bases, and 14 bases separated the two germline ends. This CDR3 has 13 residues. Germline V gene sequence: CDR1 SNHLY, CDR2 FYNNEI. DNA for the CDR3: TGTGCCAGCAGCGCCCTAGCTTCCGACGAGCAGTACTTC. This codes for CASSALASDEQYF.

The chain couples TRBV5-1 to TRBJ2-1; 9 positions match TRBD2. CDR1 is SGHRS and CDR2 is YFSETQ in the germline V gene. With 4 bases clipped from V and 8 bases from J, the junction kept 16 bases outside the gene matches. This CDR3 spans 17 amino acids. The CDR3 DNA sequence: TGCGCCAGCAGCCCCTTAGCGGGAGCGGTAATTACGTATGAGCAGTTCTTC. Translated, it gives CASSPLAGAVITYEQFF.

As concerns this clone: This clone may be a read error of a much larger clone one base away. The sample has other DNA sequences that encode this CDR3 too. This chain connects TRBV2 to TRBJ1-5; D perhaps matches TRBD1 (6 bases). The CDR3 consists of 13 residues. Deletions cut 6 bases from V and 4 bases from J, with 10 bases between. Germline-derived CDR1 and CDR2 are SNHLY and FYNNEI. The CDR3 spells CASRGDNNQPQHF. The CDR3 coding sequence is TGTGCCAGCAGAGGGGACAATAATCAGCCCCAGCATTTT.

J is TRBJ2-1 and V is TRBV7-3; unclear D gene. Germline CDR1 and CDR2: SGHTA and FQGTGA. Deletions cut 5 bases from V and 3 bases from J, with 8 bases between. The CDR3 totals 13 residues. CDR3 coding DNA: TGTGCCAGCAGCCCTCAGGTCTACAATGAGCAGTTCTTC. Protein sequence: CASSPQVYNEQFF.

This clone was detected ten times or more. The rearrangement links TRBV28 to TRBJ1-2; D remains ambiguous. The germline V gene encodes CDR1 MDHEN and CDR2 SYDVKM. V gave up 8 bases and J gave up 0 bases, with 16 bases separating them. This CDR3 comprises 15 residues. DNA of the CDR3: TGTGCCAGCGGACTCGGAATACGAGCTAACTATGGCTACACCTTC. Translated, it gives CASGLGIRANYGYTF.

The rearrangement links TRBV9 to TRBJ2-3; the match to TRBD2 covers 7 bases. CDR1 SGDLS and CDR2 YYNGEE come from the germline V gene. The CDR3 extends over 15 amino acids. V gave up 0 bases and J gave up 2 bases; unmatched junction bases: 3. CDR3 residues: CASSVAGGHTDTQYF. Here the CDR3 DNA reads TGTGCCAGCAGCGTAGCGGGAGGACACACAGATACGCAGTATTTT. The full variable domain, rest sourced from reference TRBV9 and TRBJ2-3, is DSGVTQTPKHLITATGQRVTLRCSPRSGDLSVYWYQQSLDQGLQFLIQYYNGEERAKGNILERFSAQQFPDLHSELNLSSLELGDSALYFCASSVAGGHTDTQYFGPGTRLTVL.

Remarks on this clone: The same CDR3 also results from other DNA sequences found in this sample. J is TRBJ2-5 and V is TRBV28; 9 nucleotides agree with TRBD1. CDR1 MDHEN and CDR2 SYDVKM come from the germline V gene. There are 13 residues in the CDR3. Losses at the gene ends were 6 bases for V and 3 bases for J; bases not matched to a gene: 2. This CDR3 is CASSRDREETQYF. In DNA form, the CDR3 reads TGTGCCAGCAGCCGGGACAGGGAAGAGACCCAGTACTTC.

This chain connects TRBV28 to TRBJ1-2, with D possibly matching TRBD1 (5 bases). Germline CDR1 is MDHEN and CDR2 is SYDVKM. The CDR3 consists of 14 residues. V lost 6 bases and J lost 2, with 13 bases in between. The CDR3 here is CASSQIRGNYGYTF. Here the CDR3 DNA reads TGTGCCAGCAGCCAAATTCGGGGGAACTATGGCTACACCTTC.

V usage is TRBV6-5 and J usage is TRBJ2-3, with 11 positions matching TRBD2. CDR1 MNHEY and CDR2 SVGAGI come from the germline V gene. Trimming cost V 2 bases and J 0 bases; bases outside gene matches: 1. This CDR3 spans 16 amino acids. The CDR3 sequence: CASSYRTSGSTDTQYF. In DNA, the CDR3 is TGTGCCAGCAGTTACCGGACTAGCGGGAGCACAGATACGCAGTATTTT.

The chain joins TRBV27 to TRBJ1-4, with TRBD1 identical over 8 bases. Trimming took 5 bases from V and 14 from J; bases not matched to a gene: 19. The CDR3 runs 16 residues. CDR1 is MNHEY and CDR2 is SMNVEV in the germline V gene (reference sequence). The CDR3 is CASSQPSGTGPGGLFF. CDR3 bases: TGTGCCAGCAGTCAGCCGTCGGGGACAGGCCCGGGGGGTCTGTTTTTT.

The count of this clone is one. The V and J genes are TRBV6-5 and TRBJ2-6; D is unclear. The germline V gene encodes CDR1 MNHEY and CDR2 SVGAGI. Trimming took off 5 bases at V and 0 bases at J, with 5 bases between the two ends. The length of the CDR3 is 14 residues. DNA for the CDR3: TGTGCCAGCAGTCGGATCTCTGGGGCCAACGTCCTGACTTTC. Its protein product is CASSRISGANVLTF.

V gene TRBV25-1 combines with J gene TRBJ1-3; no definite D call. The CDR3 is 17 residues long. CDR1 and CDR2 from the germline V gene are MGHDK and SYGVNS. Trimming cost V 0 bases and J 0 bases, with 12 bases left between them. This chain's CDR3 is CASSEYGIGDSGNTIYF. For the CDR3, the DNA is TGTGCCAGCAGTGAATATGGGATAGGCGACTCTGGAAACACCATATATTTT.

This clone was seen a handful of times. The CDR3 coding sequence is TGTGCCAGTACCCCAGAGGGAGGGACAGGGCGCAATCAGCCCCAGCATTTT. Translation: CASTPEGGTGRNQPQHF. J is TRBJ1-5 and V is TRBV19, with 9 nucleotides matching TRBD1. V was pared by 7 bases and J by 2 bases, with 12 bases of the junction left unmatched. From germline, CDR1 is LNHDA and CDR2 SQIVND (reference sequence). This CDR3 comprises 17 residues.